This T cell receptor beta chain was profiled in a study of OX40 agonist ivuxolimab in advanced cancers. Looking at the study overall: Eligibility admitted prior anti-PD-1, anti-PD-L1 or anti-CTLA-4 therapy; around 42% had some.

Trimming left V 4 bases short and J 4 bases short, with 15 bases between. The CDR3 has 15 residues. The germline CDR1 and CDR2 sequences are SGHTS and YDEGEE. TCRdb's table, derived via immunoSEQ multiplex PCR, lists solely in-frame clones and lacks some. The sample contains roughly 100,000 clones, roughly 90% of which appear only once. The receptor was derived from an adult with an advanced solid tumor such as melanoma, head and neck, liver or kidney cancer. Sequencing was performed on CD4+ or CD8+ T cells sorted from blood, taken in a trial of the OX40 agonist ivuxolimab. The J gene is TRBJ1-3, the V gene TRBV5-8, with D unclear. DNA of the CDR3: TGTGCCAGCAGCGGAGAGGTGATGGTCGGAAACACCATATATTTT. This sequence encodes CASSGEVMVGNTIYF.